This TCR beta chain was recovered during a study of cytomegalovirus exposure and HLA in healthy donors. Whole-study context: Earlier, 150 million to 200 million T cells were analyzed, and some 120 million unique TCR beta sequences were found among them.

The PCR contained 60 Vbeta and 13 Jbeta primers. Measured with immunoSEQ multiplex PCR; TCRdb has only the in-frame clones, and not every one. Here the sample spans about 110,000 clones, around 73% being singletons. Germline CDR1 reads MGHRA; CDR2 reads YSYEKL. The CDR3 totals 18 residues. The V gene end was trimmed by 4 bases and the J gene end by 0 bases; junction bases not matched to a gene: 15. The sequenced sample consisted of PBMCs. The receptor was derived from a man aged 35 to 55 in good health and CMV-seronegative. J is TRBJ2-7 and V is TRBV4-1; 7 nucleotides match TRBD1. CDR3 sequence: CASSPGQLLSLSSYEQYF. The CDR3 DNA reads as TGCGCCAGCAGCCCGGGACAGCTACTCTCCCTTTCCTCCTACGAGCAGTACTTC.